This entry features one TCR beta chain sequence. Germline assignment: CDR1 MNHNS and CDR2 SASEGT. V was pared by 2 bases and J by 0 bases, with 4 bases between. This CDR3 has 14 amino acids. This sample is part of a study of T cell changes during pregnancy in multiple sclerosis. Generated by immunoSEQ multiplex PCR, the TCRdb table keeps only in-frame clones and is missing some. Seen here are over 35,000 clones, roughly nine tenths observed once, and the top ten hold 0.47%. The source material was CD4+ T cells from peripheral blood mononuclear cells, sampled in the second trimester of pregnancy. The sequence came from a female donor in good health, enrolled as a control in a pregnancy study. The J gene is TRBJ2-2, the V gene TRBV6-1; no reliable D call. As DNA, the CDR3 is TGTGCCAGCAGTGAACAATCGAACACCGGGGAGCTGTTTTTT. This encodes CASSEQSNTGELFF.